This entry lists 27 T cell receptor beta chains sequenced from one sample in a study of regulatory T cells in long-lasting Graves disease. Documented time point: newly diagnosed GD, antithyroid drugs for less than 3 months. PBMCs provided the RNA from which the TCR library was made. Assembly of TCR beta libraries relied on iRepertoire HTBI primers together with Arm-PCR of CDR3 regions. Via MiXCR, TCRdb re-called the multiplex PCR reads, giving one row per CDR3 protein. The sample has some 500,000 distinct CDR3 sequences; around 16% are singletons. A further study also used this sample, focusing on T cells in Graves' hyperthyroidism and ophthalmopathy.

Specimen: peripheral blood mononuclear cells (PBMCs), collected at new diagnosis, from a patient treated with antithyroid drugs. All receptors derive from a middle-aged woman with Graves disease.

This clonotype has at least ten counts. The V and J genes are TRBV12-3 or TRBV12-4 and TRBJ2-7; D gene uncertain. Trimming removed 1 base from V and 6 bases from J, with 13 bases in between. The CDR3 has 14 residues. The CDR3 nucleotides are TGTGCCAGCAGTTTAGGAGGTGAGACCTCCGAGCAGTACTTC. Its translation: CASSLGGETSEQYF.

This clonotype appeared a few times. The gene calls are TRBV12-3 or TRBV12-4 and TRBJ1-4; TRBD1 might be the D (5 bases). The CDR3 has 13 residues. Trimming stripped 4 bases from V and 8 bases from J, with 11 bases between. The CDR3 loop reads CASSSGGEEKLFF. The CDR3 DNA is TGTGCCAGCAGTTCCGGAGGGGAAGAAAAACTGTTTTTT.

This rearrangement joins TRBV7-9 to TRBJ2-3, with 16 bases identical to TRBD2. The length of the CDR3 is 20 residues. Looked up from germline, CDR1 is SEHNR and CDR2 is FQNEAQ (reference sequence). J was trimmed by 1 base and V by 5 bases; bases with no gene match: 12. The CDR3 protein is CASSRLPGLAGGPGTDTQYF. CDR3 DNA: TGTGCCAGCAGCCGACTTCCGGGACTAGCGGGGGGGCCTGGCACAGATACGCAGTATTTT.

A remark on this clonotype: This may arise from a read error, as a much more abundant clone is one base away. The rearrangement links TRBV11-3 to TRBJ2-1; D not resolved. V lost 5 bases to trimming and J lost 8 bases, with 22 bases between them. The CDR3 sequence is 16 residues long. Germline CDR1 and CDR2: SGHNT and YENEEA. The chain's CDR3 is CASSPRKDSRLDEQFF. The CDR3 region has the DNA TGTGCCAGCAGCCCCAGGAAAGACTCCCGACTCGATGAGCAGTTCTTC.

This clonotype was recorded a few times. The chain's CDR3 is CASSEGVASTDTQYF. The CDR3 DNA follows: TGCGCCAGCAGTGAGGGGGTAGCGAGCACAGATACGCAGTATTTT. J is TRBJ2-3 and V is TRBV5-1, with D possibly TRBD1 on 6 matching bases. The CDR3 is 15 amino acids. The V gene lost 5 bases and the J gene lost 0 bases, with 13 bases spanning the gap. Germline values: CDR1 SGHRS, CDR2 YFSETQ.

This clonotype was seen a handful of times. The chain couples TRBV5-1 to TRBJ1-6; 10 positions match TRBD1. The V gene end was trimmed by 4 bases and the J gene end by 4 bases; junction bases not matched to a gene: 5. This CDR3 has 16 amino acids. Germline V CDR1 and CDR2: SGHRS, YFSETQ. Here the CDR3 reads CASSDRQGAYNSPLHF. CDR3 in DNA: TGCGCCAGCAGCGATCGACAGGGGGCTTATAATTCACCCCTCCACTTT.

V is TRBV5-4 and J is TRBJ2-7; D might be TRBD1 (5 bases). Trimming took off 4 bases at V and 2 bases at J, with 13 bases between the two ends. CDR1 and CDR2 from the germline V gene are SGHNT and YYREEE (reference sequence). The CDR3 has 14 amino acids. The CDR3 bases are TGTGCCAGCAGCCCTAGGGGCATCACCTACGAGCAGTACTTC. Its protein is CASSPRGITYEQYF.

The table lists this clonotype with many counts. The V gene is TRBV5-1, the J gene TRBJ1-1; D is uncertain. The V and J ends lost 0 bases and 10 bases respectively, with 13 bases between them. CDR1 is SGHRS, CDR2 YFSETQ, per germline. The CDR3 consists of 13 residues. In DNA form, the CDR3 reads TGCGCCAGCAGCTTGGCCGATACCAGTGGAGCTTTCTTT. Protein sequence: CASSLADTSGAFF.

The V and J genes are TRBV11-2 and TRBJ1-3; D perhaps matches TRBD1 (5 bases). With 1 base removed from V and 8 bases from J, the gap between germline ends came to 6 bases. The CDR3 contains 12 residues. Germline V lookup: CDR1 SGHAT, CDR2 FQNNGV. CDR3 protein: CASSLAGHTIYF. CDR3 bases: TGTGCCAGCAGCTTAGCGGGGCACACCATATATTTT. The variable domain in full, completed from reference TRBV11-2 and TRBJ1-3, reads EAGVAQSPRYKIIEKRQSVAFWCNPISGHATLYWYQQILGQGPKLLIQFQNNGVVDDSQLPKDRFSAERLKGVDSTLKIQPAKLEDSAVYLCASSLAGHTIYFGEGSWLTVV.

This sequence joins TRBV10-1 and TRBJ1-6; perhaps TRBD1 as D (5 bases). The V gene lost 4 bases and the J gene lost 6 bases, with 13 bases spanning the gap. The germline gives CDR1 WNHNN, CDR2 SYGVQD (reference sequence). This CDR3 has 15 residues. The CDR3 reads CASSAGTPGNSPLHF. The CDR3 nucleotides are TGCGCCAGCAGTGCCGGGACGCCGGGTAATTCACCCCTCCACTTT.

This clonotype has ten or more counts. The chain links TRBV18 to TRBJ2-1, with 8 bases lining up with TRBD2. This CDR3 comprises 15 residues. CDR1 is KGHSH, CDR2 LQKENI, per germline. V gave up 4 bases and J gave up 6 bases; unmatched junction bases: 8. The chain's CDR3 is CASSLTAGVLNEQFF. Written as DNA, the CDR3 is TGTGCCAGCTCACTGACAGCGGGGGTGCTCAATGAGCAGTTCTTC.

This clonotype was found a few times. V gene TRBV12-5 combines with J gene TRBJ2-2, with no clear D. Trimming stripped 6 bases from V and 5 bases from J, with 13 bases between. CDR3 length: 14 amino acids. The V gene's germline CDR1 is LGHNT and CDR2 FRNRAP. The chain's CDR3 is CASGPRRETGELFF. CDR3 bases: TGTGCTAGTGGCCCGAGAAGGGAAACCGGGGAGCTGTTTTTT.

A word on this clonotype: A much larger clone sits a single nucleotide away, making a read error possible. The V call is TRBV27, the J call TRBJ1-3, with unresolved D. The CDR3 is 13 amino acids. CDR1 and CDR2 (germline): MNHEY, SMNVEV (reference sequence). V was shortened by 4 bases and J by 0 bases, with 4 bases between the two germline ends. CDR3 sequence: CASSYASGNTIYF. CDR3 DNA sequence: TGTGCCAGCAGTTATGCCTCTGGAAACACCATATATTTT.

This clonotype has ten or more counts. The V call is TRBV18, the J call TRBJ1-2, with D perhaps TRBD1 (5 bases). CDR1 KGHSH and CDR2 LQKENI come from the germline V gene. This CDR3 is built from 13 residues. Trimming removed 4 bases at V and 8 bases at J, with 14 bases between. Here the CDR3 reads CASSQRQWDGYTF. CDR3 coding DNA: TGTGCCAGCTCACAGAGGCAGTGGGACGGCTACACCTTC.

Comment on this clonotype: A much larger clone differs by one base, so this may be a read error. The chain couples TRBV7-2 to TRBJ1-2, with 7 bases matching TRBD1. Germline V gene lookup returns CDR1 SGHTA and CDR2 FQGNSA. This CDR3 is 15 amino acids long. J was trimmed by 4 bases and V by 7 bases; bases with no gene match: 12. CDR3 region: CASNKPGQIFYGYTF. In nucleotides, the CDR3 is TGTGCCAGCAACAAACCGGGACAGATATTCTATGGCTACACCTTC.

The chain links TRBV11-1 to TRBJ2-5; D not resolved. Germline V gives CDR1 SGHAT, CDR2 FQDESV (reference sequence). CDR3 size: 12 residues. Trimming left V 5 bases short and J 5 bases short, with 9 bases between. CDR3 DNA: TGTGCCAGCAGCCCTATCGTGGAGACCCAGTACTTC. This encodes CASSPIVETQYF.

This clonotype has only a few counts. The chain employs TRBV7-2 and TRBJ1-1; tentative D call: TRBD1 (6 bases). CDR1 SGHTA and CDR2 FQGNSA come from the germline V gene. The V end lost 1 base, the J end lost 10 bases, and 13 bases lay between the germline ends. The length of the CDR3 is 13 residues. The CDR3 here is CASSLGGQRGAFF. CDR3 DNA: TGTGCCAGCAGCTTAGGGGGACAAAGGGGAGCTTTCTTT.

This clonotype came up a few times. The chain combines TRBV27 with TRBJ1-1; D is unclear. The CDR3 contains 14 residues. V lost 0 bases and J lost 4, with 9 bases in between. Germline V gene data show CDR1 as MNHEY and CDR2 as SMNVEV (reference sequence). In DNA, the CDR3 is TGTGCCAGCAGTTTATCGACATTGGGCACTGAAGCTTTCTTT. Translating it yields CASSLSTLGTEAFF.

The gene calls are TRBV30 and TRBJ2-7; D may be TRBD1 (5 bases). Germline V CDR1 and CDR2: GTSNPN, SVGIG (reference sequence). The CDR3 consists of 13 residues. V was clipped by 0 bases and J by 12 bases, with 18 bases between them. The CDR3 loop is CAWSVKGVGDVYF. The CDR3 bases are TGTGCCTGGAGTGTAAAGGGCGTAGGGGATGTGTACTTC.

Points on this clonotype: A much larger clone lies one base from this, so it may be a read error. V usage is TRBV11-2 and J usage is TRBJ2-7; no clear D gene. The CDR3 runs 15 residues. Germline CDR1 reads SGHAT; CDR2 reads FQNNGV. Trimming shortened V by 5 bases and J by 3 bases, and 17 bases separated the two germline ends. The DNA for the CDR3 is TGTGCCAGCAGCATTCCGGAACGTAGAAGCTACGAGCAGTACTTC. Protein: CASSIPERRSYEQYF. The variable domain in full, completed from reference TRBV11-2 and TRBJ2-7, reads EAGVAQSPRYKIIEKRQSVAFWCNPISGHATLYWYQQILGQGPKLLIQFQNNGVVDDSQLPKDRFSAERLKGVDSTLKIQPAKLEDSAVYLCASSIPERRSYEQYFGPGTRLTVT.

The sample holds many counts of this clonotype. The gene calls are TRBV2 and TRBJ1-1; tentatively, D is TRBD1 (6 bases). This CDR3 contains 15 residues. V dropped 8 bases and J dropped 0 bases, with 16 bases sitting between them. The germline V gene has CDR1 SNHLY and CDR2 FYNNEI. For the CDR3, the DNA is TGTGCCAGCGGGGGCTACCGGGGGATGAACACTGAAGCTTTCTTT. Amino acids: CASGGYRGMNTEAFF.

This chain connects TRBV6-1 to TRBJ1-1; either TRBD1 or TRBD2 may supply D (6 bases each). The DNA end is a closer match to TRBJ2-7, so the J assignment may be wrong. Germline-derived CDR1 and CDR2 are MNHNS and SASEGT. The CDR3 is 14 amino acids. The CDR3, as DNA: TGTGCCAGCACTATTGGAGGGGGATTCGCCGAGCAGTACTTC. Translating it yields CASTIGGGFAEQYF.

This chain links TRBV7-9 with TRBJ2-2; 11 positions match TRBD2. This CDR3 is built from 20 residues. Trimming removed 4 bases from V and 1 base from J; junction bases left unmatched: 14. The germline V gene encodes CDR1 SEHNR and CDR2 FQNEAQ (reference sequence). CDR3: CASSSSRVLAGARNTGELFF. CDR3 nucleotides: TGTGCCAGCAGCTCCTCCCGAGTACTAGCGGGGGCCCGGAACACCGGGGAGCTGTTTTTT.

This clonotype showed up just a few times. The chain carries TRBV6-2 or TRBV6-3 and TRBJ2-7; tentatively, D is TRBD2 (7 bases). V lost 5 bases and J lost 6, with 14 bases in between. This CDR3 has 13 amino acids. From germline, CDR1 is MNHEY and CDR2 SVGEGT. CDR3 region: CASSEGGAREQYF. CDR3 coding DNA: TGTGCCAGCAGTGAGGGGGGGGCTCGCGAGCAGTACTTC.

The rearrangement uses TRBV7-3 and TRBJ1-3; D gene unclear. Germline V gives CDR1 SGHTA, CDR2 FQGTGA. This CDR3 is built from 14 residues. Trimming took off 3 bases at V and 4 bases at J, with 10 bases between the two ends. The CDR3 DNA reads as TGTGCCAGCAGCTTGGGCTCTCCGGGAAACACCATATATTTT. It yields the protein CASSLGSPGNTIYF.

The table lists this clonotype with a few counts. The chain is built from TRBV29-1 and TRBJ2-1; no clear D gene. The V and J ends lost 1 base and 1 base respectively, with 11 bases between them. Germline CDR1 SQVTM, CDR2 ANQGSEA. CDR3 length equals 15 residues. The CDR3 DNA reads TGCAGCGTTGAAGGTGCCGTGGAGTCCTACAATGAGCAGTTCTTC. Encoded protein: CSVEGAVESYNEQFF.

V gene TRBV7-3 combines with J gene TRBJ2-2, with 10 bases fitting TRBD1. The CDR3 runs to 15 residues. Germline lookup yields CDR1 SGHTA and CDR2 FQGTGA. Trimming removed 5 bases from V and 6 bases from J; junction bases left unmatched: 6. The CDR3 DNA sequence: TGTGCCAGCAGCCCCGGGACAGGGGTGGCCGGGGAGCTGTTTTTT. It specifies CASSPGTGVAGELFF.